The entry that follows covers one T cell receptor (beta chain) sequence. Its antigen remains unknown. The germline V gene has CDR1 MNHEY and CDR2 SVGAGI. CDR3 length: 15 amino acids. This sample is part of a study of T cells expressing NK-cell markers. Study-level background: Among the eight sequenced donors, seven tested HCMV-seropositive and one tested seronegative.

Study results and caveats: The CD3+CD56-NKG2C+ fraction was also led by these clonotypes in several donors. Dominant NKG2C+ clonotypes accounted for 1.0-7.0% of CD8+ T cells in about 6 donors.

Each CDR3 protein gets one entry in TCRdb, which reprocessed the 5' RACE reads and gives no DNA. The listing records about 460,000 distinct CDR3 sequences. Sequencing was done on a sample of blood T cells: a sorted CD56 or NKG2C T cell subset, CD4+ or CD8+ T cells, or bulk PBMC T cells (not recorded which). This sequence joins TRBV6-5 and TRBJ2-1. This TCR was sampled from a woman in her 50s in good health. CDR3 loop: CASSYSGIRLNEQFF.